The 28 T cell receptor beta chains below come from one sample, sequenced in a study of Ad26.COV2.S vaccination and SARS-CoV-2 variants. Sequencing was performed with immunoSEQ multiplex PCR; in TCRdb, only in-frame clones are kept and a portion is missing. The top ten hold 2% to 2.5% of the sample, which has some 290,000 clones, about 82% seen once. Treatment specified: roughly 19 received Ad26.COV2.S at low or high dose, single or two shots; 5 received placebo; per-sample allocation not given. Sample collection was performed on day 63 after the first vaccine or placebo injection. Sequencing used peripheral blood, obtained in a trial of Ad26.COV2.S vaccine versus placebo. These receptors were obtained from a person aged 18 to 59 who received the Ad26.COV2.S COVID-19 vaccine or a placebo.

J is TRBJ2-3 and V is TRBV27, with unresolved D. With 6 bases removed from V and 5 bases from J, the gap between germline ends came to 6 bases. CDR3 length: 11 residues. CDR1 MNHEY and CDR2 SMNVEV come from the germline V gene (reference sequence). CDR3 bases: TGTGCCAGCAGCGAACGAGATACGCAGTATTTT. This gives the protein CASSERDTQYF.

For the CDR3, the DNA is TGCAGTGCTAGTCCCTTAGGCGGGGATGGGAAACTGTTTTTT. This encodes CSASPLGGDGKLFF. The chain has TRBV20-1 and TRBJ1-4; D gene ambiguous. This CDR3 region has 14 residues. The germline CDR1 and CDR2 sequences are DFQATT and SNEGSKA (reference sequence). The V gene lost 3 bases and the J gene lost 11 bases, with 19 bases spanning the gap.

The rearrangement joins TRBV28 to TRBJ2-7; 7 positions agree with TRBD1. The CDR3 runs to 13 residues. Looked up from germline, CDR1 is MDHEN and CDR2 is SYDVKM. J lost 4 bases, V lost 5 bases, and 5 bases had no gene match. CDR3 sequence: CASSTQGTYEQYF. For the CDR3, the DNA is TGTGCCAGCAGTACACAGGGGACATACGAGCAGTACTTC.

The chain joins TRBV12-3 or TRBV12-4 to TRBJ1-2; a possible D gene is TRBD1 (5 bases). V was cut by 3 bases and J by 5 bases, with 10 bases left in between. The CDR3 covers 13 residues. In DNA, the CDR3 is TGTGCCAGCAGTTTGCGGGACGAATATGGCTACACCTTC. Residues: CASSLRDEYGYTF.

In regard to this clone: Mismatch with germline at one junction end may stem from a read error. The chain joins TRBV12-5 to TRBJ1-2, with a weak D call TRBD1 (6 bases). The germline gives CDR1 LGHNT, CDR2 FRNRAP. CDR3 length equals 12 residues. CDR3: CASGSSQNRAQF. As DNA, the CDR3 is TGTGCTAGTGGTTCCTCCCAAAACAGGGCTCAATTC.

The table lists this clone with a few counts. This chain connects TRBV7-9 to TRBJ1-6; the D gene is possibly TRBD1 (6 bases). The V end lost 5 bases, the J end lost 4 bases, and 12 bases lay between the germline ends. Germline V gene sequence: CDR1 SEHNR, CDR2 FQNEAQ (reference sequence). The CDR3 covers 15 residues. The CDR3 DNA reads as TGTGCCAGCAGCCCGGGAGGGGGGTATAATTCACCCCTCCACTTT. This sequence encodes CASSPGGGYNSPLHF. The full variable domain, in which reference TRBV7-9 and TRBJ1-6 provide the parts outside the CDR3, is DTGVSQNPRHKITKRGQNVTFRCDPISEHNRLYWYRQTLGQGPEFLTYFQNEAQLEKSRLLSDRFSAERPKGSFSTLEIQRTEQGDSAMYLCASSPGGGYNSPLHFGNGTRLTVT.

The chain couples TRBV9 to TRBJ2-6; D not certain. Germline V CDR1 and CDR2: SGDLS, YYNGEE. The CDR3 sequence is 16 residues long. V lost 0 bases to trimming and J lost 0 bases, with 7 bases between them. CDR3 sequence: CASSVAADSGANVLTF. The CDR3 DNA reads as TGTGCCAGCAGCGTAGCCGCCGACTCTGGGGCCAACGTCCTGACTTTC.

As DNA, the CDR3 is TGTGCCAGCAGCTGGGGACAGGGGCTCACAGATACGCAGTATTTT. Its protein is CASSWGQGLTDTQYF. This chain joins TRBV7-8 and TRBJ2-3; TRBD1 aligns across 10 bases. The V segment lost 4 bases and the J segment 2 bases; nucleotides outside the gene matches: 3. There are 15 residues in the CDR3. Germline lookup yields CDR1 SGHVS and CDR2 FQNEAQ.

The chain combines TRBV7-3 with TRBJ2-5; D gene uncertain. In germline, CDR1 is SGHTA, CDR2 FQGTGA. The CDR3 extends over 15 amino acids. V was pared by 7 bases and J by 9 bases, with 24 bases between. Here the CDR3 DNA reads TGTGCCAGCACCCGAGTTGTCGGCGGACCATGGGCCCAGTACTTC. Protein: CASTRVVGGPWAQYF.

DNA for the CDR3: TGCGCCAGCAGCTCCCTCGGCAGACAAGAGACCCAGTACTTC. This sequence encodes CASSSLGRQETQYF. V and J are TRBV5-1 and TRBJ2-5; D unclear. From germline, CDR1 is SGHRS and CDR2 YFSETQ. V lost 3 bases, J lost 2 bases, and 11 bases lay in between. This CDR3 comprises 14 residues.

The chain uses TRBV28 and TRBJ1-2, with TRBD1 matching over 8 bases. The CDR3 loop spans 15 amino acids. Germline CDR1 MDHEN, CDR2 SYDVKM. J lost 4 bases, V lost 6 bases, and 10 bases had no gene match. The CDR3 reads CASSLDRGGVYGYTF. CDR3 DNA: TGTGCCAGCAGCCTAGACAGGGGCGGCGTCTATGGCTACACCTTC.

The CDR3 DNA reads as TGTGCCAGCAGTTTATCGATTGGACGAATTGACAATGAGCAGTTCTTC. Amino acids: CASSLSIGRIDNEQFF. The chain employs TRBV27 and TRBJ2-1; D is undetermined. Germline V gives CDR1 MNHEY, CDR2 SMNVEV (reference sequence). Trimming pared 0 bases from V and 5 bases from J, leaving 14 bases between. The CDR3 consists of 16 residues.

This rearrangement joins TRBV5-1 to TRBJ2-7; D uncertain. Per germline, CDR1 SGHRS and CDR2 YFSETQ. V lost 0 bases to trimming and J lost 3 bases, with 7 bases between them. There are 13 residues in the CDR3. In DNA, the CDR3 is TGCGCCAGCAGCTTGGTGCATAACTACGAGCAGTACTTC. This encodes CASSLVHNYEQYF.

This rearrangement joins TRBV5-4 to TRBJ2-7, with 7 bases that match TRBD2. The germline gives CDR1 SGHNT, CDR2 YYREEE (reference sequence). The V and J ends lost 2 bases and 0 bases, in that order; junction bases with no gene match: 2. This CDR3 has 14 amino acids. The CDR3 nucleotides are TGTGCCAGCAGCTTAGCGGGGCTCTCCTACGAGCAGTACTTC. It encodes CASSLAGLSYEQYF.

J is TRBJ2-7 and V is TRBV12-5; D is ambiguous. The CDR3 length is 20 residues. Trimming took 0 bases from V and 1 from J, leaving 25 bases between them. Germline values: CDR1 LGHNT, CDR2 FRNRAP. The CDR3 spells CASGLVPVPLIRHQSYEQYF. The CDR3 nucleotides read TGTGCTAGTGGTTTGGTACCGGTTCCCCTGATAAGGCACCAATCCTACGAGCAGTACTTC. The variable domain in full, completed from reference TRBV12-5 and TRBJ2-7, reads DARVTQTPRHKVTEMGQEVTMRCQPILGHNTVFWYRQTMMQGLELLAYFRNRAPLDDSGMPKDRFSAEMPDATLATLKIQPSEPRDSAVYFCASGLVPVPLIRHQSYEQYFGPGTRLTVT.

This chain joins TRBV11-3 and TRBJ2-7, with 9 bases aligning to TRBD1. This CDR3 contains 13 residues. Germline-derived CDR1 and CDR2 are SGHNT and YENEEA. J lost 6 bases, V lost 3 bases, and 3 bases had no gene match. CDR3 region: CASSFGQGLEQYF. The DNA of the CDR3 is TGTGCCAGCAGCTTCGGACAGGGGCTCGAGCAGTACTTC.

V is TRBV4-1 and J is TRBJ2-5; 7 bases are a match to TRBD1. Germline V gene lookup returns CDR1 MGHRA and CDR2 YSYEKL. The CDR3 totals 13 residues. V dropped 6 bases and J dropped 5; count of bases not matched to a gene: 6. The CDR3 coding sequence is TGCGCCAGCAGGATACAGGGGACGGAGACCCAGTACTTC. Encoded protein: CASRIQGTETQYF.

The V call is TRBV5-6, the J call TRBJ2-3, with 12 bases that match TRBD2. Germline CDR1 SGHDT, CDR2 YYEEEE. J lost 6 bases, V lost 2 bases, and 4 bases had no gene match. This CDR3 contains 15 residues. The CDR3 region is CASSFLAGGQDTQYF. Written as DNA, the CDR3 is TGTGCCAGCAGCTTTCTAGCGGGGGGGCAGGATACGCAGTATTTT. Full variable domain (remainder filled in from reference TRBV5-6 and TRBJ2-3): DAGVTQSPTHLIKTRGQQVTLRCSPKSGHDTVSWYQQALGQGPQFIFQYYEEEERQRGNFPDRFSGHQFPNYSSELNVNALLLGDSALYLCASSFLAGGQDTQYFGPGTRLTVL.

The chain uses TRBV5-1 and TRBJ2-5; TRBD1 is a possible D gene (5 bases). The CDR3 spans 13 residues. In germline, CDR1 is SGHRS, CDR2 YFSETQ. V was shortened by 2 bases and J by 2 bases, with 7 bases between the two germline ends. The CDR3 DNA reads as TGCGCCAGCAGCTTCGACAGTCAAGAGACCCAGTACTTC. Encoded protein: CASSFDSQETQYF.

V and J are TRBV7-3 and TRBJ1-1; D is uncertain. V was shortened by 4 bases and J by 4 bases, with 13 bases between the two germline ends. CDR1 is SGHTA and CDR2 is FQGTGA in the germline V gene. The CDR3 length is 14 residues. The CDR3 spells CASSWELRGTEAFF. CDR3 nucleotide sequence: TGTGCCAGCAGCTGGGAGCTGCGGGGCACTGAAGCTTTCTTT.

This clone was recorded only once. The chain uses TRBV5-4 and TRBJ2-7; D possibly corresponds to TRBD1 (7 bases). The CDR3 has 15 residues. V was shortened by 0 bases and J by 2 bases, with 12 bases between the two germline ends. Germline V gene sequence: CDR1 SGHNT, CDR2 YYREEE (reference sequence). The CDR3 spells CASSLAGGPAYEQYF. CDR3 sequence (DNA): TGTGCCAGCAGCTTGGCAGGGGGGCCGGCCTACGAGCAGTACTTC.

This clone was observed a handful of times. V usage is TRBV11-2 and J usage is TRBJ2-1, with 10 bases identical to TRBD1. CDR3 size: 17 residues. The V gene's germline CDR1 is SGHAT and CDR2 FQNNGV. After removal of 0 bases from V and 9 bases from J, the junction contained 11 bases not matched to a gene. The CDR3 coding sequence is TGTGCCAGCAGCTTAGAGCTGGACAGGGGGGCCAGTGGTGAGCAGTTCTTC. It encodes CASSLELDRGASGEQFF.

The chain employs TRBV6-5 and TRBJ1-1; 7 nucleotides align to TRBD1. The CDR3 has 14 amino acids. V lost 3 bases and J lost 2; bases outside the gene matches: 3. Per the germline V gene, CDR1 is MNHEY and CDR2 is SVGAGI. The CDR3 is CASSYDRDNTEAFF. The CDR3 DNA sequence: TGTGCCAGCAGTTATGACAGGGACAACACTGAAGCTTTCTTT.

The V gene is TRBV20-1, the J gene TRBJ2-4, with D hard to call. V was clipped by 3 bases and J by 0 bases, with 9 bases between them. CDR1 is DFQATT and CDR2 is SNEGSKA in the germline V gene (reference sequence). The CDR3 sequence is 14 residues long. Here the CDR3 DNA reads TGCAGTGCTAGTAAATCGATAGCCAAAAACATTCAGTACTTC. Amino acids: CSASKSIAKNIQYF.

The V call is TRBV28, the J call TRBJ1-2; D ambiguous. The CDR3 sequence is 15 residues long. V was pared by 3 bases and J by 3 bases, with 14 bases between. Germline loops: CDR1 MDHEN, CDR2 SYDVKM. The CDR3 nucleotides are TGTGCCAGCAGTTTTTTCCCCAGGACGGACTATGGCTACACCTTC. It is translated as CASSFFPRTDYGYTF.

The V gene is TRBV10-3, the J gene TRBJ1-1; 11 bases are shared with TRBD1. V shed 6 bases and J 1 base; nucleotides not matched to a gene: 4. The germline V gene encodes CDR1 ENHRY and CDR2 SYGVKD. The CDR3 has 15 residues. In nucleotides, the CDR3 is TGTGCCATCAGGCGGGACAGGGGGTCGAACACTGAAGCTTTCTTT. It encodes CAIRRDRGSNTEAFF.

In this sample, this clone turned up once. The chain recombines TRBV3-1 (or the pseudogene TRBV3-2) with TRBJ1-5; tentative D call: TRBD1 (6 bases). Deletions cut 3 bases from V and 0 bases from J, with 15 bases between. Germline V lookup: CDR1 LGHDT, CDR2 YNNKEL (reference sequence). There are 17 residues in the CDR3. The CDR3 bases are TGTGCCAGCAGCCAGAGCTCGGGACATTATAGCAATCAGCCCCAGCATTTT. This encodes CASSQSSGHYSNQPQHF.

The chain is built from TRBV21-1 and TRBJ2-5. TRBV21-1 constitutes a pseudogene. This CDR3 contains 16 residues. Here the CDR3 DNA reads TGTGCCAGCAGCCCCTCCCAGGGCGGACTCCAAGAGACCCAGTACTTC. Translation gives CASSPSQGGLQETQYF.